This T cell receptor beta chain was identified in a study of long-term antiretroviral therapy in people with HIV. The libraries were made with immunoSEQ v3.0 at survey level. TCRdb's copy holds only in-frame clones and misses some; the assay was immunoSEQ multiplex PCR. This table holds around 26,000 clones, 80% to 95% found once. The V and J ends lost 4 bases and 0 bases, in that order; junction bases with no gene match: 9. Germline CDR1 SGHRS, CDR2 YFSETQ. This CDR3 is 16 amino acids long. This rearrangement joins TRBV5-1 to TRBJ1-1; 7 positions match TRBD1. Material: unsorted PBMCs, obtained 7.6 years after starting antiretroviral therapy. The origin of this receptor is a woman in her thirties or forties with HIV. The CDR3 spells CASSTRQGGLNTEAFF. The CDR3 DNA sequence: TGCGCCAGCAGCACACGACAGGGAGGATTGAACACTGAAGCTTTCTTT.